This T cell receptor beta chain appears in the sequencing data of a study of OX40 agonist ivuxolimab in advanced cancers. Looking at the study overall: Patients were dosed with the agonistic anti-OX40 (CD134) antibody ivuxolimab. From about 23 to 85 years was the age range, with a mean of around 60 years, and 70% to 85% were male. Study-level findings and limits: Expanded peripheral T cell antigen specificity was not determined.

The data were produced by immunoSEQ multiplex PCR, yet TCRdb's version contains in-frame clones alone and is incomplete. There are tens of thousands of clones in the sample; approximately 92% occur only once, and roughly 10% lies in the top ten. As concerns this clone: What it recognizes is unknown.

CDR1 is MNHNS, CDR2 SASEGT, per germline. The CDR3 runs 17 residues. The germline V and J ends were trimmed by 0 bases and 8 bases, with 19 bases remaining between them. The chain combines TRBV6-1 with TRBJ1-4; D remains ambiguous. The sequenced sample was CD4+ or CD8+ T cells sorted from blood, obtained in a trial of the OX40 agonist ivuxolimab. The source is an adult with an advanced solid tumor such as melanoma, head and neck, liver or kidney cancer. The CDR3 DNA reads TGTGCCAGCAGTGAAGCACACGGGTACCGGGATGGGGAAAAACTGTTTTTT. Amino acids: CASSEAHGYRDGEKLFF.